A selection of T cell receptor beta chains follows, all from one sample in a study of radiotherapy plus CTLA-4 blockade in lung cancer. Sequencing was performed with immunoSEQ multiplex PCR; in TCRdb, only in-frame clones are kept and a portion is missing. The data hold around 82,000 clones, with 70% to 90% observed a single time. Sequencing used peripheral blood, obtained from a patient treated with radiotherapy plus ipilimumab. The receptors come from a human donor with non-small cell lung cancer that progressed on radiotherapy plus ipilimumab. The CDR3 runs from the conserved cysteine through the conserved F or W. D genes are given only for firm matches. Expanded clones are given a class, and other clones once, few, many or no size at all.

d_call | j_call | clone_size | v_call | cdr3_nt | cdr3_aa
TRBD1 | TRBJ1-1 | - | TRBV7-9 | TGTGCCAGCAGCTTACAGGGGGCGAACACTGAAGCTTTCTTT | CASSLQGANTEAFF
TRBD1 | TRBJ2-7 | - | TRBV9 | TGTGCCAGCAGCGTAGACGGGACAGGTCTCGACGAGCAGTACTTC | CASSVDGTGLDEQYF
TRBD2 | TRBJ2-3 | - | TRBV11-3 | TGTGCCAGCAGTCCCTTACCTGGACTAGCGCGCACAGATACGCAGTATTTT | CASSPLPGLARTDTQYF
TRBD1 | TRBJ2-1 | - | TRBV27 | TGTGCCAGCAGTCGCAGGGGGCGCGAGCAGTTCTTC | CASSRRGREQFF
- | TRBJ1-1 | - | TRBV27 | TGTGCCAGCAGTACCAACCCGGGACGCACGAACACTGAAGCTTTCTTT | CASSTNPGRTNTEAFF
- | TRBJ2-3 | once | TRBV18 | TGTGCCAGCTCACCAAGAGGGATGGGAGATACGCAGTATTTT | CASSPRGMGDTQYF
TRBD1 | TRBJ1-5 | - | TRBV28 | TGTGCCAGCAGCAGCCTGGGACAGTATCAGCCCCAGCATTTT | CASSSLGQYQPQHF
- | TRBJ1-6 | - | TRBV18 | TGTGCCAGCTCAATACTGACCTCGGTGGATTCACCCCTCCACTTT | CASSILTSVDSPLHF
TRBD1 | TRBJ2-1 | - | TRBV7-9 | TGTGCCAGCAGCACTACCGGGACAGGGGGTAGTGTTTCCTACAATGAGCAGTTCTTC | CASSTTGTGGSVSYNEQFF
TRBD1 | TRBJ2-1 | once | TRBV29-1 | TGCAGCGTTGAAAAGGGACAGAGTATCACCTACAATGAGCAGTTCTTC | CSVEKGQSITYNEQFF
TRBD2 | TRBJ2-1 | - | TRBV28 | TGTGCCAGCAGTTTATATAGCGGGGGGCGGGACAATGAGCAGTTCTTC | CASSLYSGGRDNEQFF
- | TRBJ1-2 | - | TRBV2 | TGTGCCAGCAGTGAGGCCAGGCTTGGCTACACCTTC | CASSEARLGYTF
TRBD1 | TRBJ1-1 | - | TRBV27 | TGTGCCAGCAGTTCACCCGCTCAGACAGGGCCCAACACTGAAGCTTTCTTT | CASSSPAQTGPNTEAFF
- | TRBJ2-1 | - | TRBV5-1 | TGCGCCAGCAGCTTGGACGGCTACAATGAGCAGTTCTTC | CASSLDGYNEQFF
- | TRBJ2-3 | - | TRBV5-1 | TGCGCCAGCAGCTTGTCAGGAGGGGGGGCGGATACGCAGTATTTT | CASSLSGGGADTQYF
TRBD2 | TRBJ2-5 | - | TRBV10-3 | TGTGCCATCAGTAGGACTAGCGGAATCCAAGATATGGCCCAGTACTTC | CAISRTSGIQDMAQYF
- | TRBJ1-1 | - | TRBV30 | TGTGCCTGGGGGAGAATAAATGAAGCTTTCTTT | CAWGRINEAFF
- | TRBJ2-5 | - | TRBV7-9 | TGTGCCAGCAGCTTAGCAGGGACTGATCAAGAGACCCAGTACTTC | CASSLAGTDQETQYF
- | TRBJ2-4 | - | TRBV5-5 | TGTGCCAGCAGCTTGGGGTCCTCCGAAGGCATTCAGTACTTC | CASSLGSSEGIQYF
- | TRBJ2-5 | - | TRBV6-1 | TGTGCCAGCAGTGAAGCAGGGGGAGAGACCCAGTACTTC | CASSEAGGETQYF
- | TRBJ2-7 | - | TRBV7-8 | TGTGCCAGCAGCTTAGTGAGGAGTAACGAGCAGTACTTC | CASSLVRSNEQYF
- | TRBJ1-4 | - | TRBV6-6 | TGTGCCAGCAGCCCCGGACAGAGAGGTGAAAAACTGTTTTTT | CASSPGQRGEKLFF
- | TRBJ1-5 | - | TRBV18 | TGTGCCAGCTCATCAGGGCCTCGAAGCAATCAGCCCCAGCATTTT | CASSSGPRSNQPQHF
TRBD1 | TRBJ1-1 | - | TRBV2 | TGTGCCAGCAGTACGACAGGGCGAAGGACTGAAGCTTTCTTT | CASSTTGRRTEAFF
TRBD1 | TRBJ2-6 | - | TRBV5-1 | TGCGCCAGCAGCCTCAAAATACAGGGGGCGCAACTCTCTGGGGCCAACGTCCTGACTTTC | CASSLKIQGAQLSGANVLTF
- | TRBJ2-3 | - | TRBV7-2 | TGTGCCAGCAGCCTTTACACAGATACGCAGTATTTT | CASSLYTDTQYF
TRBD2 | TRBJ2-3 | - | TRBV9 | TGTGCCAGCAGCCCCCTAGCGGGGGCCACAGATACGCAGTATTTT | CASSPLAGATDTQYF
TRBD1 | TRBJ1-3 | - | TRBV2 | TGTGCCAGCAGTGAAGTTGGGACAGCCTCTGGAAACACCATATATTTT | CASSEVGTASGNTIYF
TRBD1 | TRBJ1-4 | - | TRBV7-2 | TGTGCCAGCAGCCGGAGGACAGGGGGCACAACTAATGAAAAACTGTTTTTT | CASSRRTGGTTNEKLFF
- | TRBJ2-1 | - | TRBV30 | TGTGCCTGGAGCCCGTCTTACAATGAGCAGTTCTTC | CAWSPSYNEQFF
- | TRBJ1-4 | - | TRBV5-1 | TGCGCCAGCAGCGTAGGGGGGGCTAATGAAAAACTGTTTTTT | CASSVGGANEKLFF
- | TRBJ1-2 | - | TRBV4-1 | TGCGCCAGCAGCTGGACCGGGACGGCTGGTGGCTACACCTTC | CASSWTGTAGGYTF
- | TRBJ1-2 | - | TRBV30 | TGTGCCTGGAGTGTAGCCGCTCCGGCTGGCTACACCTTC | CAWSVAAPAGYTF
- | TRBJ2-2 | - | TRBV5-4 | TGTGCCACCACTTCAGGGCTAGCAGAGAACACCGGGGAGCTGTTTTTT | CATTSGLAENTGELFF
- | TRBJ1-1 | few | TRBV7-2 | TGTGCCAGCAGCTCCTCGCCCGGCGTCTCTGAAGCTTTCTTT | CASSSSPGVSEAFF
- | TRBJ1-2 | few | TRBV18 | TGTGCCAGCTCACCTTCCCAAAGAGGGAACTATGGCTACACCTTC | CASSPSQRGNYGYTF
TRBD2 | TRBJ2-2 | - | TRBV5-4 | TGTGCCAGCAGCGGACTAGCGGGGGCGACGAACACCGGGGAGCTGTTTTTT | CASSGLAGATNTGELFF
- | TRBJ2-3 | - | TRBV27 | TGTGCCAGCAGTGGGCGGTCGAGGCCAGATACGCAGTATTTT | CASSGRSRPDTQYF
- | TRBJ2-7 | - | TRBV30 | TGTGCCTGGAGTGTATCAGGGACGGAGCAGTACTTC | CAWSVSGTEQYF
TRBD1 | TRBJ1-5 | - | TRBV10-3 | TGTGCCATCAGCACAGGGACAGGCAATCAGCCCCAGCATTTT | CAISTGTGNQPQHF
- | TRBJ1-2 | - | TRBV5-6 | TGTGCCAGCACCTTTCTTGCGGCCTCTTACTATGGCTACACCTTC | CASTFLAASYYGYTF
- | TRBJ2-3 | - | TRBV11-2 | TGTGCCAGCAGCCGTGGGACTTCAGGAGATACGCAGTATTTT | CASSRGTSGDTQYF
- | TRBJ2-7 | - | TRBV6-1 | TGTGCCAGCAGTGACGGGGTCTACGAGCAGTACTTC | CASSDGVYEQYF
- | TRBJ1-1 | - | TRBV2 | TGTGCCAGCAGATTCCGCGACAGTTGGGATGAAGCTTTCTTT | CASRFRDSWDEAFF
TRBD2 | TRBJ2-3 | - | TRBV4-3 | TGCGCCAGCAGCCAAGATCCTAGCGGGGGGGCATCACTCACAGATACGCAGTATTTT | CASSQDPSGGASLTDTQYF
TRBD2 | TRBJ2-1 | - | TRBV30 | TGTGCCTGGAGTGCCCGGGGGTCTAGCGGGGTTTACGGTGAGCAGTTCTTC | CAWSARGSSGVYGEQFF
TRBD2 | TRBJ2-1 | - | TRBV5-1 | TGCGCCAGCAGCTTTGGAAGGACTAGCTACAATGAGCAGTTCTTC | CASSFGRTSYNEQFF
- | TRBJ1-2 | - | TRBV9 | TGTGCCAGCAGCGTAGCTCAACAGGGACCTTATGGCTACACCTTC | CASSVAQQGPYGYTF
TRBD2 | TRBJ2-5 | - | TRBV7-2 | TGTGCCAGCAGCTTAGGGGCGACTAGCCCCAACTTGAAGACCCAGTACTTC | CASSLGATSPNLKTQYF
- | TRBJ2-3 | - | TRBV5-1 | TGCGCCAGCAGCTTGGCCGGCGTACACACAGATACGCAGTATTTT | CASSLAGVHTDTQYF
- | TRBJ1-2 | - | TRBV19 | TGTGCCAGTAGTCCCCGGACACGGAACGGCTACACCTTC | CASSPRTRNGYTF
- | TRBJ2-3 | - | TRBV12-5 | TGTGCTAGTGGTTTGGTACGGGGGACTTCTGGTACAGATACGCAGTATTTT | CASGLVRGTSGTDTQYF
TRBD1 | TRBJ1-2 | - | TRBV30 | TGTGCCTGGAGTAGTCCAGGGGGCTTCCGTGACACCTTC | CAWSSPGGFRDTF
TRBD1 | TRBJ1-1 | - | TRBV7-9 | TGTGCCAGCAGCTTAGCCCAGGGGGTGAACACTGAAGCTTTCTTT | CASSLAQGVNTEAFF
TRBD1 | TRBJ1-5 | - | TRBV19 | TGTGCCAGTAGTAACAGGGGGAATCAGCCCCAGCATTTT | CASSNRGNQPQHF
TRBD1 | TRBJ1-1 | - | TRBV6-1 | TGTGCCAGCAGTGGACAGGGTAGGGGCGCTGAAGCTTTCTTT | CASSGQGRGAEAFF
- | TRBJ1-2 | - | TRBV10-1 | TGCGCCATCCAAGGGAGGGGAAGGTATGGCTACACCTTC | CAIQGRGRYGYTF
TRBD1 | TRBJ2-4 | - | TRBV6-5 | TGTGCCAGCAGTTACTCGGACAGGGAAGGAAACATTCAGTACTTC | CASSYSDREGNIQYF